This T cell receptor beta chain was recorded in a study of blood T cell repertoires in COVID-19 (dated by TCRdb to about 2020). Describing the broader study: Samples from collaborators originated in the United States, Italy and Spain and spanned both the acute and convalescent phases of COVID-19. The prospective study material was composed of cDNA or gDNA derived from T cells, B-cell-depleted T cells, or PBMCs. Subjects who had been exposed to COVID-19, were actively infected with it, or had recovered from it provided the deeply sampled blood TCRbeta repertoires that made up the dataset. A freely available public database, intended as a resource for researchers studying the immune response to SARS-CoV-2, is where the repertoires were released. The samples were drawn from two sources: the first 160 participants of the ongoing ImmuneRACE study, and 1,000 to 1,500 subjects contributed by 6 global collaborators. The sample metadata nearly always contained a de-identified subject ID, COVID-19 status, age in years and sex. HLA class I and class II types, where available, came from metadata supplied by the sample provider rather than from assay-based typing. On the study overall, not on this receptor specifically: The amount of clinical and demographic metadata varied by source and participant and was provided uncurated.

There are a few counts of this clone. Its antigen is still unknown. Base qualities are missing; no much larger clone stands one base away. The cysteine opens and the phenylalanine closes a CDR3 of 13 amino acids. Only CDR3 DNA remains: 39 bases, in frame from the first base. Here V drops 6 bases and J drops 7 bases, and the junction holds 5 bases not matched to any gene. From the germline V gene, CDR1 is KGHSH and CDR2 is LQKENI. The immunoSEQ Assay, a bias-controlled multiplex PCR, was used to amplify TCRbeta CDR3 regions from genomic DNA. The published analysis was carried out like this. The number of nucleated cells in each sample was estimated from the amplification of reference gene primers within the assay. Sequence reads were collapsed and filtered to measure the absolute abundance of every unique TCRbeta CDR3 rearrangement. For each sample, productive Simpson clonality was calculated by taking the square root of Simpson's diversity index across productive rearrangements. What TCRdb holds here is the immuneACCESS table cut down to in-frame rearrangements. Part of the clones is not present; checked against another copy, under half of the missing clones reflect an unresolved V gene, and the others are unexplained. That table furnishes V, J and clone size, whereas the DNA furnished D and trimming. The sample table contains around 110,000 clones; only one count was recorded for about 80% of them. 11% to 15% of the sample comes from the top ten.

Collaborating institutions collected whole blood in K2EDTA tubes following their own protocols. For TCRbeta analysis, collaborators shipped samples in one of three forms: frozen whole blood, isolated PBMCs, or DNA extracted from either of those sample types. What was sequenced was peripheral blood. The chain is encoded by TRBV18 joined to TRBJ2-1; TRBD1 aligns with 8 central bases. This receptor was obtained from a woman aged 60 to 75 with acute or convalescent COVID-19. In nucleotides, the sequence is TGTGCCAGCTCCCGACAGGGGATTAATGAGCAGTTCTTC. This sequence encodes CASSRQGINEQFF.